This TCR beta chain was recorded in a study of response to subunit inactivated influenza vaccine. Findings and caveats of the study: Researchers suggested that each seasonal influenza vaccination recruits few new T cells.

CDR1 is LGHDT, CDR2 YNNKEL, per germline (reference sequence). CDR3 length equals 15 residues. The V segment lost 4 bases and the J segment 2 bases; nucleotides outside the gene matches: 2. TCRdb re-called the RT-PCR reads with MiXCR, one entry per CDR3 protein. The table lists around 540,000 distinct CDR3 sequences, approximately 12% of them singletons. As concerns this clonotype: Antigen unknown.

The sequence was obtained from a man aged 50 to 60 who received an inactivated influenza vaccine. The rearrangement uses TRBV3-1 and TRBJ2-7; 13 bases are shared with TRBD2. The specimen comprised PBMCs from blood, sampled on the day of vaccination. Written as DNA, the CDR3 is TGTGCCAGCAGCCGAACTAGCGGGAGGGCCTACGAGCAGTACTTC. It translates to CASSRTSGRAYEQYF.